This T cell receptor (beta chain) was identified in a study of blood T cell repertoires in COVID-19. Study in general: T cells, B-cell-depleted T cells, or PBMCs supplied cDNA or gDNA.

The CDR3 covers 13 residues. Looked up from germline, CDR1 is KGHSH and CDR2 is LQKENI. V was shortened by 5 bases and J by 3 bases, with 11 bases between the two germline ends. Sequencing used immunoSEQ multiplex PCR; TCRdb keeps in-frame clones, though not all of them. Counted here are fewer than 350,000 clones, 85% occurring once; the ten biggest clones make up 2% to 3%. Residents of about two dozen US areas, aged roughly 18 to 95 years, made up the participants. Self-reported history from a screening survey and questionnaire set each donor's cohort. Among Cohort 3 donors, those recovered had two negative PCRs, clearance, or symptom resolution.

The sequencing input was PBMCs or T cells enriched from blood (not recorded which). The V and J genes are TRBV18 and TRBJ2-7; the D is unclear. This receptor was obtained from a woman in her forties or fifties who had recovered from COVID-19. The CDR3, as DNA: TGTGCCAGCTCAAGAGGTTCCCTCTACGAGCAGTACTTC. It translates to CASSRGSLYEQYF. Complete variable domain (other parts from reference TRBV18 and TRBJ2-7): NAGVMQNPRHLVRRRGQEARLRCSPMKGHSHVYWYRQLPEEGLKFMVYLQKENIIDESGMPKERFSAEFPKEGPSILRIQQVVRGDSAAYFCASSRGSLYEQYFGPGTRLTVT.